The 30 T cell receptor beta chains below all came from one sample that was sequenced in a study of identical twins. TCRdb used MiXCR to reprocess the 5' RACE reads, holding one entry per CDR3 protein. The sample has approximately 550,000 distinct CDR3 sequences; 20% to 25% are singletons. In addition, the sample was reused for a study of yellow fever vaccine responses in identical twins.

The sequencing input was CD4+ T cells sorted from blood. These receptors all come from a woman younger than 30 in good health.

V usage is TRBV6-9 and J usage is TRBJ2-1; TRBD2 agrees at 9 bases. CDR3 length equals 16 residues. V lost 1 base, J lost 8 bases, and 9 bases stayed unmatched. Per germline, CDR1 MNHGY and CDR2 SVAAGI. CDR3 nucleotides: TGTGCCAGCAGTTATTGTGGTAGCGGGAGTTGGGATGAGCAGTTCTTC. It specifies CASSYCGSGSWDEQFF.

A few counts support this clonotype. The genes are TRBV6-5 and TRBJ2-3; the D is unclear. This CDR3 has 14 residues. Trimming stripped 2 bases from V and 4 bases from J, with 10 bases between. The germline gives CDR1 MNHEY, CDR2 SVGAGI. CDR3 residues: CASSYGILADTQYF. The CDR3 DNA reads TGTGCCAGCAGTTACGGGATTTTGGCAGATACGCAGTATTTT.

The rearrangement links TRBV7-6 to TRBJ2-7; 10 bases align to TRBD1. Trimming cost V 5 bases and J 5 bases; bases outside gene matches: 6. Germline CDR1 and CDR2: SGHVS and FNYEAQ. The length of the CDR3 is 14 residues. DNA for the CDR3: TGTGCCAGCAGCCCGGGACAGGGGACCCACGAGCAGTACTTC. It yields the protein CASSPGQGTHEQYF.

This sequence joins TRBV11-2 and TRBJ1-4; tentatively, D is TRBD1 (5 bases). Germline CDR1 is SGHAT and CDR2 is FQNNGV. V was clipped by 5 bases and J by 4 bases, with 17 bases between them. The CDR3 runs to 16 residues. CDR3 sequence (DNA): TGTGCCAGCAGCCACCTACCGTTGCAGGGTAATGAAAAACTGTTTTTT. It encodes CASSHLPLQGNEKLFF.

The chain combines TRBV20-1 with TRBJ2-1, with 7 bases aligning to TRBD2. The V and J ends lost 3 bases and 2 bases, in that order; junction bases with no gene match: 13. CDR3 length: 17 residues. Germline-derived CDR1 and CDR2 are DFQATT and SNEGSKA (reference sequence). The CDR3 region has the DNA TGCAGTGCTAGGGGGGGGGTGAGCGCTAAAACCTACAATGAGCAGTTCTTC. Its translation is CSARGGVSAKTYNEQFF.

This clonotype has only a few counts. The gene calls are TRBV5-1 and TRBJ1-2; 10 bases match TRBD1. The CDR3 consists of 13 residues. V trimming: 3 bases; J trimming: 8 bases; junction bases outside the gene matches: 4. The germline V gene encodes CDR1 SGHRS and CDR2 YFSETQ. CDR3 DNA sequence: TGCGCCAGCAGCTCGGGACAGGGGTTAGGCTACACCTTC. Translated, it gives CASSSGQGLGYTF.

The chain uses TRBV5-6 and TRBJ1-5, with D maybe TRBD1 (5 bases). Trimming cost V 3 bases and J 7 bases, with 11 bases left between them. Germline values: CDR1 SGHDT, CDR2 YYEEEE. The length of the CDR3 is 13 residues. The chain's CDR3 is CASSWGEGQPQHF. As DNA, the CDR3 is TGTGCCAGCAGCTGGGGGGAGGGCCAGCCCCAGCATTTT.

The chain uses TRBV2 and TRBJ2-7; no clear D gene. Trimming removed 7 bases from V and 4 bases from J, with 8 bases in between. The CDR3 runs to 11 residues. The germline gives CDR1 SNHLY, CDR2 FYNNEI. The CDR3 loop reads CASTPRYEQYV. The CDR3 DNA sequence: TGTGCCAGCACCCCCCGTTACGAGCAGTACGTC.

V and J are TRBV29-1 and TRBJ2-5; D could derive from TRBD1 or TRBD2 (5 bases each). The CDR3 has 14 residues. V was trimmed by 5 bases and J by 5 bases, leaving 18 bases between them. CDR1 and CDR2 (germline): SQVTM, ANQGSEA. The CDR3 DNA sequence: TGCAGCGTTCCAGGGTTTGGGAGTGGGGAGACCCAGTACTTC. Protein sequence: CSVPGFGSGETQYF. The complete variable domain, with remaining parts taken from reference TRBV29-1 and TRBJ2-5, reads SAVISQKPSRDICQRGTSLTIQCQVDSQVTMMFWYRQQPGQSLTLIATANQGSEATYESGFVIDKFPISRPNLTFSTLTVSNMSPEDSSIYLCSVPGFGSGETQYFGPGTRLLVL.

The chain couples TRBV27 to TRBJ2-7; D not resolved. V lost 5 bases, J lost 3 bases, and 11 bases lay in between. The germline gives CDR1 MNHEY, CDR2 SMNVEV (reference sequence). The CDR3 is 13 amino acids. The CDR3 DNA follows: TGTGCCAGCAGTCCCGGGCCAAACTACGAGCAGTACTTC. Protein product: CASSPGPNYEQYF.

This clonotype was detected a few times. CDR3 protein: CASSPTSLVQETQYF. CDR3 DNA sequence: TGTGCCAGCAGCCCGACTAGCCTCGTCCAAGAGACCCAGTACTTC. The rearrangement links TRBV7-2 to TRBJ2-5; 7 positions match TRBD2. The CDR3 spans 15 residues. V was clipped by 5 bases and J by 1 base; unmatched bases: 7. Germline CDR1 is SGHTA and CDR2 is FQGNSA.

This clonotype was found a few times. The chain couples TRBV20-1 to TRBJ2-7, with 12 bases lining up with TRBD2. Germline-derived CDR1 and CDR2 are DFQATT and SNEGSKA (reference sequence). The ends lost 2 bases at V and 1 base at J; junction bases unmatched: 3. This CDR3 region has 15 residues. CDR3 region: CSARSSGGASYEQYV. The DNA of the CDR3 is TGCAGTGCTAGATCTAGCGGGGGGGCATCCTACGAGCAGTACGTC.

Ten or more counts support this clonotype. The CDR3 bases are TGTGCCAGCCGACAGGGCGTCAACACTGAAGCTTTCTTT. It encodes CASRQGVNTEAFF. The rearrangement links TRBV18 to TRBJ1-1; 7 nucleotides line up with TRBD1. The ends lost 8 bases at V and 2 bases at J; junction bases unmatched: 5. Germline CDR1 and CDR2: KGHSH and LQKENI. This CDR3 has 13 residues.

This clonotype has only a few counts. V is TRBV5-1 and J is TRBJ2-1; 11 nucleotides agree with TRBD2. Germline V gene sequence: CDR1 SGHRS, CDR2 YFSETQ. This CDR3 is built from 15 residues. V lost 4 bases and J lost 9; bases outside the gene matches: 9. The CDR3 DNA reads TGCGCCAGCAGCCTAACTAGCGGGAGTTCCATTGAGCAGTTCTTC. This encodes CASSLTSGSSIEQFF.

The table lists this clonotype with a few counts. The chain recombines TRBV24-1 with TRBJ2-6; tentative D call: TRBD1 (6 bases). Germline CDR1 KGHDR, CDR2 SFDVKD. V was pared by 5 bases and J by 2 bases, with 15 bases between. There are 17 residues in the CDR3. The CDR3 nucleotides read TGTGCCACCAGTGCCTCGGGGACAATGACTGGGGCCAACGTCCTGACTTTC. Its protein is CATSASGTMTGANVLTF.

Here the CDR3 DNA reads TGCGCCAGCAAAGGAGCGGGGGTTCAGTCCGGGGAGCTGTTTTTT. Translated: CASKGAGVQSGELFF. The chain joins TRBV5-1 to TRBJ2-2; 8 positions match TRBD2. After removal of 6 bases from V and 6 bases from J, the junction contained 10 bases not matched to a gene. This CDR3 region has 15 residues. Germline CDR1 is SGHRS and CDR2 is YFSETQ.

The chain carries TRBV5-1 and TRBJ2-4, with a weak D call TRBD2 (6 bases). The germline gives CDR1 SGHRS, CDR2 YFSETQ. The CDR3 spans 13 residues. The V gene lost 4 bases and the J gene lost 7 bases, with 12 bases spanning the gap. The CDR3 nucleotides are TGCGCCAGCAGCCCCGGGAGTGGGAACATTCAGTACTTC. Protein: CASSPGSGNIQYF.

V gene TRBV20-1 combines with J gene TRBJ2-3, with 8 positions matching TRBD2. From germline, CDR1 is DFQATT and CDR2 SNEGSKA (reference sequence). The V segment lost 6 bases and the J segment 3 bases; nucleotides outside the gene matches: 5. The CDR3 spans 13 residues. For the CDR3, the DNA is TGCAGTGCCGGACTAGCCGGAACAGATACGCAGTATTTT. The encoded protein is CSAGLAGTDTQYF.

This clonotype showed up many times. CDR3 in amino acids: CASSLERGNTEAFF. The CDR3, as DNA: TGCGCCAGCAGCTTGGAGCGAGGGAACACTGAAGCTTTCTTT. The V and J genes are TRBV5-1 and TRBJ1-1, with D unclear. This CDR3 comprises 14 residues. From germline, CDR1 is SGHRS and CDR2 YFSETQ. Trimming shortened V by 0 bases and J by 1 base, and 7 bases separated the two germline ends.

This CDR3 is CASSLVARSEAFF. For the CDR3, the DNA is TGTGCCAGCAGCTTAGTGGCCAGATCGGAAGCTTTCTTT. The chain links TRBV7-9 to TRBJ1-1; D not resolved. The V end lost 1 base, the J end lost 8 bases, and 11 bases lay between the germline ends. Germline lookup yields CDR1 SEHNR and CDR2 FQNEAQ (reference sequence). The CDR3 covers 13 residues.

There are a few counts of this clonotype. The chain is built from TRBV27 and TRBJ2-7; D possibly matches TRBD1 or TRBD2 (5 bases each). Germline lookup yields CDR1 MNHEY and CDR2 SMNVEV (reference sequence). The CDR3 length is 14 residues. V lost 5 bases, J lost 4 bases, and 15 bases lay in between. The CDR3 DNA reads as TGTGCCAGCAGTATTGGGGACGGACCTTACGAGCAGTACTTC. Translation: CASSIGDGPYEQYF.

The chain joins TRBV7-2 to TRBJ2-1; maybe TRBD2 (6 bases). V lost 0 bases and J lost 4, with 10 bases in between. CDR1 is SGHTA, CDR2 FQGNSA, per germline. The CDR3 contains 15 residues. The CDR3 sequence: CASSLASGRYNEQFF. CDR3 DNA: TGTGCCAGCAGCTTAGCTAGCGGACGATACAATGAGCAGTTCTTC.

This sequence joins TRBV5-4 and TRBJ1-5; no clear D gene. Deletions cut 1 base from V and 8 bases from J, with 10 bases between. CDR3 size: 13 residues. Germline V gives CDR1 SGHNT, CDR2 YYREEE (reference sequence). CDR3 nucleotides: TGTGCCAGCAGCTTGAGTCGCGGAGAGCCCCAGCATTTT. This codes for CASSLSRGEPQHF.

The chain uses TRBV20-1 and TRBJ2-1; a possible D gene is TRBD2 (6 bases). This CDR3 has 17 amino acids. Germline lookup yields CDR1 DFQATT and CDR2 SNEGSKA (reference sequence). The V end lost 0 bases, the J end lost 12 bases, and 27 bases lay between the germline ends. The CDR3 loop reads CSARDHRVGLGGSLQFF. For the CDR3, the DNA is TGCAGTGCTAGAGATCATCGTGTGGGACTGGGGGGTTCTTTGCAGTTCTTC.

CDR3 loop: CASSLPGQKNTEAFF. The CDR3 DNA is TGTGCCAGCAGCCTACCGGGGCAGAAGAACACTGAAGCTTTCTTT. The rearrangement links TRBV28 to TRBJ1-1; D might be TRBD1 (5 bases). This CDR3 contains 15 residues. Trimming removed 6 bases from V and 1 base from J, with 15 bases in between. Germline V gives CDR1 MDHEN, CDR2 SYDVKM.

This clonotype was seen a few times. The rearrangement joins TRBV28 to TRBJ2-1, with 10 positions matching TRBD1. V gave up 5 bases and J gave up 7 bases; unmatched junction bases: 23. The germline V gene has CDR1 MDHEN and CDR2 SYDVKM. The CDR3 contains 20 residues. CDR3 DNA sequence: TGTGCCAGCAGTCCACGCCGGGACAGGGGTAAGCCGGGTCGAAAAAATGAGCAGTTCTTC. It yields the protein CASSPRRDRGKPGRKNEQFF.

The CDR3 loop reads CASSAGGRNNEQFF. Here the CDR3 DNA reads TGTGCCAGCTCGGCGGGAGGGAGAAACAATGAGCAGTTCTTC. V and J are TRBV7-8 and TRBJ2-1, with 9 positions matching TRBD2. Germline V CDR1 and CDR2: SGHVS, FQNEAQ. The length of the CDR3 is 14 residues. V lost 8 bases to trimming and J lost 5 bases; unmatched junction nucleotides: 7.

This clonotype was seen a few times. This sequence joins TRBV27 and TRBJ2-7, with 11 positions matching TRBD1. Trimming at V came to 5 bases and at J to 1 base, leaving 10 bases not matched to a gene. This CDR3 spans 17 amino acids. Germline CDR1 reads MNHEY; CDR2 reads SMNVEV (reference sequence). CDR3 in DNA: TGTGCCAGCAGTCGAACGGCCTGGGACAGGGGGTCCTACGAGCAGTACTTC. Translated, it gives CASSRTAWDRGSYEQYF.

This clonotype was seen repeatedly, ten times or more. The J gene is TRBJ2-7, the V gene TRBV7-9; weak D call: TRBD1 (6 bases). The V gene's germline CDR1 is SEHNR and CDR2 FQNEAQ (reference sequence). CDR3 size: 14 residues. Trimming took 1 base from V and 4 from J, leaving 11 bases between them. CDR3 in amino acids: CASSLEYRVYEQYF. DNA of the CDR3: TGTGCCAGCAGCTTAGAGTACAGGGTGTACGAGCAGTACTTC.

This clonotype has just a few counts. The chain employs TRBV13 and TRBJ2-5; the D call may be TRBD1 or TRBD2 (6 bases each). V was clipped by 3 bases and J by 5 bases, with 13 bases between them. The CDR3 contains 14 residues. Germline V lookup: CDR1 PRHDT, CDR2 FYEKMQ (reference sequence). The CDR3 DNA reads TGTGCCAGCAGCTTTATCGGGGGCGCGGAGACCCAGTACTTC. It translates to CASSFIGGAETQYF.